This T cell receptor (beta chain) appears in the sequencing data of a study of cytomegalovirus exposure and HLA in healthy donors. The wider study: As released early, the data held some 80 million unique TCRs from HLA-typed donors. General study points: It was taken for granted in presence/absence analyses that sequencing depth across donors was roughly uniform.

CDR3 size: 14 residues. The V gene's germline CDR1 is SQVTM and CDR2 ANQGSEA. With 1 base clipped from V and 2 bases from J, the junction kept 0 bases outside the gene matches. A note on this clone: Its antigen is not identified.

The primer mix had 60 Vbeta and 13 Jbeta primers. Measured with immunoSEQ multiplex PCR; TCRdb has only the in-frame clones, and not every one. Among 110,000 to 150,000 clones listed, 60% to 85% were seen once. The J gene is TRBJ2-1, the V gene TRBV29-1, with 9 bases lining up with TRBD1. This sequence was found in a man under 40 in good health and CMV-seronegative. Sequences were obtained from PBMCs. The CDR3 region has the DNA TGCAGCGTTGAAGGGACAGGGGCCTACAATGAGCAGTTCTTC. It codes for CSVEGTGAYNEQFF.